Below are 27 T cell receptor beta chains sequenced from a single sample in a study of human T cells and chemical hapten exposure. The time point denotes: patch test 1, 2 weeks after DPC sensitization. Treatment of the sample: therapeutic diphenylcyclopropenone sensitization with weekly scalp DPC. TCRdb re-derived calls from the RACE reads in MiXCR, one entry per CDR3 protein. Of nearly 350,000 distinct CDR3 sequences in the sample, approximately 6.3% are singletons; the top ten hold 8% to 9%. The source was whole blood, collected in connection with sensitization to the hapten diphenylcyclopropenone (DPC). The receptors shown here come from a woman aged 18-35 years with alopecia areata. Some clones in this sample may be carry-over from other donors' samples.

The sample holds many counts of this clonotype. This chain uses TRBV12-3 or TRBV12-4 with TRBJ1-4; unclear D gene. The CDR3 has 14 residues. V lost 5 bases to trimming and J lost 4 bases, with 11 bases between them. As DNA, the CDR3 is TGTGCCAGCAGTCCGGGGTCTTTTAATGAAAAACTGTTTTTT. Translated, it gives CASSPGSFNEKLFF.

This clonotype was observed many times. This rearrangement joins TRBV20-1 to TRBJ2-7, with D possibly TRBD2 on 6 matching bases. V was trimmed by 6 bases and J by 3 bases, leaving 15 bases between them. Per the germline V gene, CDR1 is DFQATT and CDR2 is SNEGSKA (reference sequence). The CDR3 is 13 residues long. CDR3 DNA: TGCAGTGCCGTAAGGGACGGGAGCTACGAGCAGTACTTC. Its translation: CSAVRDGSYEQYF.

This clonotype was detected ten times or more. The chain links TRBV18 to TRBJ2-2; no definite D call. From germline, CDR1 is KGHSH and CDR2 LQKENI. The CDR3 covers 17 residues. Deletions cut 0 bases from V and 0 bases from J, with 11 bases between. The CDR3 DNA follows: TGTGCCAGCTCACCACCGGGAAAAGGGACGAACACCGGGGAGCTGTTTTTT. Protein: CASSPPGKGTNTGELFF.

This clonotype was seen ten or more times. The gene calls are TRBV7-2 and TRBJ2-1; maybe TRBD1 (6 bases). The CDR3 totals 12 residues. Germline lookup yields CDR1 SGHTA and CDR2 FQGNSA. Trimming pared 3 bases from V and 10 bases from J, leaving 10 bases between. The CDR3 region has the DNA TGTGCCAGCAGCTTCACAGGGCGGGAGCAGTTCTTC. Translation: CASSFTGREQFF.

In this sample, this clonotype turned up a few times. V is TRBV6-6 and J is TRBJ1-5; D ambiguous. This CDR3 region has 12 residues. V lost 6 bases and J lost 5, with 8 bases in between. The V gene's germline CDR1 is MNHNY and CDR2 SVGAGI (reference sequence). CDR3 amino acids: CASSFQDQPQHF. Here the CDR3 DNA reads TGTGCCAGCAGCTTTCAGGATCAGCCCCAGCATTTT.

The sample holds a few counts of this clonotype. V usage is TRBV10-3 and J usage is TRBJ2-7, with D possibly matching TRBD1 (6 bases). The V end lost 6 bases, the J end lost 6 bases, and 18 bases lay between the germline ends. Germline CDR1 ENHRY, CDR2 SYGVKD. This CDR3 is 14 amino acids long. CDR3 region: CAIRGNRQAGEQYF. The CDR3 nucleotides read TGTGCCATCAGGGGGAACCGACAGGCTGGCGAGCAGTACTTC.

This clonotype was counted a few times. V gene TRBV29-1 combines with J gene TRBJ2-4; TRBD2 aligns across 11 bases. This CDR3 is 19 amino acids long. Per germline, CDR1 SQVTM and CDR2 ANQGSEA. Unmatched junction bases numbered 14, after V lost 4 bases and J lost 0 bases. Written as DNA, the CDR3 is TGCAGCGTTGGAGTGGGTCTAGCGGGGGGCGGACTAGCCAAAAACATTCAGTACTTC. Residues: CSVGVGLAGGGLAKNIQYF.

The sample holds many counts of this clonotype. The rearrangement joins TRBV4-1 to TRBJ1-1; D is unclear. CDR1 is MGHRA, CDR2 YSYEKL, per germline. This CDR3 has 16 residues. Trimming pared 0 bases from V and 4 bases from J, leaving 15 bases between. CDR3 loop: CASSQDGGRVSTEAFF. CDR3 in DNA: TGCGCCAGCAGCCAAGATGGAGGCAGAGTGAGCACTGAAGCTTTCTTT.

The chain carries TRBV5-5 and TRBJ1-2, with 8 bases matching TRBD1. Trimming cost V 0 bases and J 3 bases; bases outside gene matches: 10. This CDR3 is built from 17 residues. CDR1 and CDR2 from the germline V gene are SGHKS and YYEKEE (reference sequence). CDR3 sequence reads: CASSLGPGQEEYYGYTF. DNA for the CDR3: TGTGCCAGCAGCTTGGGGCCGGGACAGGAGGAATACTATGGCTACACCTTC.

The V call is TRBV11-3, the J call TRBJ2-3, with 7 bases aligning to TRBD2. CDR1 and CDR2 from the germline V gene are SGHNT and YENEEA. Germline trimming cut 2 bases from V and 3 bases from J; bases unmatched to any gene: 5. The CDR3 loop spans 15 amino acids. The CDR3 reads CASSLRAGLTDTQYF. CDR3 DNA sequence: TGTGCCAGCAGCTTAAGAGCGGGGTTGACAGATACGCAGTATTTT.

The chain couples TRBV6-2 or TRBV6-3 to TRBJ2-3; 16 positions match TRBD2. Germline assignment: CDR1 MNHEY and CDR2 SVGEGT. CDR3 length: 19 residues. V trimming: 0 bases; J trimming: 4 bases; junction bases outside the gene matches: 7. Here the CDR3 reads CASSYSPGLAGGQPDTQYF. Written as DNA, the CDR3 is TGTGCCAGCAGTTACTCTCCGGGACTAGCGGGGGGGCAACCAGATACGCAGTATTTT.

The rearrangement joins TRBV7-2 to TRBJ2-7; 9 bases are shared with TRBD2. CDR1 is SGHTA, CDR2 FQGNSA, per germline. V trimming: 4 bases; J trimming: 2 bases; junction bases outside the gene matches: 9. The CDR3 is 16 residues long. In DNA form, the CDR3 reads TGTGCCAGCAGCTACGCCGCGGCTAGCGGGGCCTACGAGCAGTACTTC. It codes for CASSYAAASGAYEQYF.

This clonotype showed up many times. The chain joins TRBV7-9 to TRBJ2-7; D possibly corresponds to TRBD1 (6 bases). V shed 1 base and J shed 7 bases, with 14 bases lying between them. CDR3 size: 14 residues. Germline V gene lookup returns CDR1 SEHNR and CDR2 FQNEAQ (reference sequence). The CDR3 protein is CASSLGTGFGEQYF. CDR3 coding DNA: TGTGCCAGCAGCTTAGGAACAGGGTTTGGTGAGCAGTACTTC.

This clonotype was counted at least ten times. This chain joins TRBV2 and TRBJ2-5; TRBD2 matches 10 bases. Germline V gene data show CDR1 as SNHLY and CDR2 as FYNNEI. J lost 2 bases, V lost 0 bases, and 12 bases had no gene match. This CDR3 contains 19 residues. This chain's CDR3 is CASSEAGASGGGAQETQYF. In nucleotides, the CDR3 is TGTGCCAGCAGTGAAGCCGGGGCTAGCGGGGGTGGAGCACAAGAGACCCAGTACTTC.

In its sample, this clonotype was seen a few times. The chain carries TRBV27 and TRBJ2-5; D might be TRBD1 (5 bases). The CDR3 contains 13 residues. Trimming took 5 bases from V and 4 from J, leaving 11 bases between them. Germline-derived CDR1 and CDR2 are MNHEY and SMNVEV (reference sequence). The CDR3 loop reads CASSPVGLETQYF. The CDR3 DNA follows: TGTGCCAGCAGTCCCGTGGGGCTAGAGACCCAGTACTTC.

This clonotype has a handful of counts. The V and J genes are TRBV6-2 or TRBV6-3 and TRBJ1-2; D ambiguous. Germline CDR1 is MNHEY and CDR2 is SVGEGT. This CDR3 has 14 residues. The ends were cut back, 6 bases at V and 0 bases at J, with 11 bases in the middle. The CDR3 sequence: CASRELEPNYGYTF. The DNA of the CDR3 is TGTGCCAGCAGAGAACTGGAGCCTAACTATGGCTACACCTTC.

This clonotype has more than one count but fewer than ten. DNA for the CDR3: TGTGCCAGCAGCCGAAGGACAGGGCCAACCGGGGAGCTGTTTTTT. This translates into CASSRRTGPTGELFF. This chain uses TRBV3-1 with TRBJ2-2; 8 bases match TRBD1. Unmatched junction bases numbered 6, after V lost 4 bases and J lost 5 bases. The CDR3 totals 15 residues. Germline CDR1 reads LGHDT; CDR2 reads YNNKEL (reference sequence).

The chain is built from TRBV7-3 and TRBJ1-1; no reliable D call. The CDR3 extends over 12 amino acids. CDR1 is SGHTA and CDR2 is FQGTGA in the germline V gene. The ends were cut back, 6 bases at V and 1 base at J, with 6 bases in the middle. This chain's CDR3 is CASRGPNTEAFF. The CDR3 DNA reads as TGTGCCAGCAGAGGTCCGAACACTGAAGCTTTCTTT.

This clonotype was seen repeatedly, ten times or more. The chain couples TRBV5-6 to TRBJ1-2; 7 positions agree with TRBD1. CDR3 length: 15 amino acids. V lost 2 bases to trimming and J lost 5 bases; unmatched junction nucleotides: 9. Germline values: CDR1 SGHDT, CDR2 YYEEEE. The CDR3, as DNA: TGTGCCAGCAGCTTACCGGACAGGATAGAGTATGGCTACACCTTC. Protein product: CASSLPDRIEYGYTF.

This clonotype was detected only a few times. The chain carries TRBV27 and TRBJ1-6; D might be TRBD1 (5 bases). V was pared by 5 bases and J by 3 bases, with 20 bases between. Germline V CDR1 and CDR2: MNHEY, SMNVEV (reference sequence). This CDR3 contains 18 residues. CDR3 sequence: CASSLTRDSPGYNSPLHF. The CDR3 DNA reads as TGTGCCAGCAGTCTAACAAGAGACAGTCCTGGCTATAATTCACCCCTCCACTTT.

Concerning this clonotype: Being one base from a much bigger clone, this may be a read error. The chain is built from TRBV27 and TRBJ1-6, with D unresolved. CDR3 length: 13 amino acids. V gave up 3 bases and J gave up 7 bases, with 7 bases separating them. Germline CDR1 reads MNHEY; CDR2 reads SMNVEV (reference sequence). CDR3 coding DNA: TGTGCCAGCAGTTTTGGGGAGAATTCACCCCTCCACTTT. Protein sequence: CASSFGENSPLHF.

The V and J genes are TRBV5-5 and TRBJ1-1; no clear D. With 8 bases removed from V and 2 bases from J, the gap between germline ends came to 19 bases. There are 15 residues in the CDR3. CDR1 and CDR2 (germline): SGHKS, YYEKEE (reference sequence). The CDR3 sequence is CASRSLEDGNTEAFF. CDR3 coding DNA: TGTGCCAGTCGCTCGCTAGAGGATGGAAACACTGAAGCTTTCTTT.

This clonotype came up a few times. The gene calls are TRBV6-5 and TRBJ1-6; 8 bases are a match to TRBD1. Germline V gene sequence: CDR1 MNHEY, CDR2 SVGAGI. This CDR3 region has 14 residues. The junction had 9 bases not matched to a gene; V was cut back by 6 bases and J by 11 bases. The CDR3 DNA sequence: TGTGCCAGCAGCTACGGGCAGGGGGCTGCACCCCTCCACTTT. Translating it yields CASSYGQGAAPLHF.

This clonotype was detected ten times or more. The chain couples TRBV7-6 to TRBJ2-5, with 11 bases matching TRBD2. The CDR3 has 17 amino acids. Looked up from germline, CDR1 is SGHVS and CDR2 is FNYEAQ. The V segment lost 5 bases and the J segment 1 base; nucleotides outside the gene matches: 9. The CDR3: CASSPFRTSGGQETQYF. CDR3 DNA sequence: TGTGCCAGCAGCCCCTTCAGAACTAGCGGGGGCCAAGAGACCCAGTACTTC.

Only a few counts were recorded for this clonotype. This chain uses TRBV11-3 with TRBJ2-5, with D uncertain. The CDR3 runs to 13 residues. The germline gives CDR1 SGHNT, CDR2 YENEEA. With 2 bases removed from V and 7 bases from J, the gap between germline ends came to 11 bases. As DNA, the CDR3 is TGTGCCAGCAGCTTATACCAAGACGGGACCCAGTACTTC. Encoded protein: CASSLYQDGTQYF.

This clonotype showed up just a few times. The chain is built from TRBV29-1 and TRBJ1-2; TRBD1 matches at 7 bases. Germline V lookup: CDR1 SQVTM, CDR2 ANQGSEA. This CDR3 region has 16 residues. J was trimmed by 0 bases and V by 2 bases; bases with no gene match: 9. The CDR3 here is CSVEKPAGTANYGYTF. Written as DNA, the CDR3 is TGCAGCGTTGAAAAACCTGCCGGGACAGCTAACTATGGCTACACCTTC.

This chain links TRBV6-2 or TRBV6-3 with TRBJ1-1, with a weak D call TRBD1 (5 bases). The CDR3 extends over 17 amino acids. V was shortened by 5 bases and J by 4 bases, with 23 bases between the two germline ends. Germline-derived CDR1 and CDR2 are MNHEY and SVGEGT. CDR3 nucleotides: TGTGCCAGCAGTAAGGGGTCCTCTCCCTTCACCGGCACTGAAGCTTTCTTT. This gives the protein CASSKGSSPFTGTEAFF.